This T cell receptor beta chain was identified during a study of cytotoxic CD8 clonotypes in ibrutinib-treated CLL. Study information: Enrolment comprised some twelve relapsed/refractory and roughly 15 treatment-naive patients; under 18 were IGHV unmutated. Response sampling occurred after a median 12 months of treatment (range 6 to 36).

Study outcomes and limitations: Public clonotypes proved infrequent, and on treatment they shrank or remained steady. Clonality was elevated at ibrutinib response and had returned toward baseline at progression.

Turning to this clone: The antigen remains undetermined.

This CDR3 spans 14 amino acids. V was shortened by 6 bases and J by 1 base, with 12 bases between the two germline ends. The germline V gene has CDR1 MNHEY and CDR2 SMNVEV (reference sequence). The protocol was immunoSEQ multiplex PCR, while the TCRdb copy is restricted to in-frame clones and leaves out a portion. Of more than 30,000 clones detected, around 63% appear once; the ten largest clones hold 25% to 30%. The TCR originated in a human donor with chronic lymphocytic leukemia. V is TRBV27 and J is TRBJ1-1; D is possibly TRBD1 (6 bases). Sequences were derived from PBMCs, sampled before ibrutinib treatment. In DNA form, the CDR3 reads TGTGCCAGCAGAGATTCAGGGGCGAACACTGAAGCTTTCTTT. Translating it yields CASRDSGANTEAFF.